The entry that follows covers one T cell receptor (beta chain) sequence. Its antigen is unknown. Base-call qualities are not available, and no considerably larger clone is one nucleotide away. Other DNA sequences in the same sample also yield this CDR3. Enrolling through a virtual design, the prospective study's participants ranged in age from roughly 18 to 90 years and lived across 24 United States geographic areas. Cohort assignment in the prospective study relied on participant-reported clinical history from a screening survey and a study questionnaire. In the prospective study, whole blood, serum and a nasopharyngeal or oropharyngeal swab were collected from each participant by mobile phlebotomists. Over an approximately two-month period, participants in the prospective study had the option of providing additional blood draws and questionnaires. Blood samples from the prospective study were shipped frozen or at room temperature prior to DNA extraction.

TCRbeta CDR3 regions were amplified from genomic DNA using the immunoSEQ Assay, a bias-controlled multiplex PCR. Per the original workflow: The number of nucleated cells in each sample was estimated by amplification of reference gene primers within the assay. Sequence reads were collapsed and filtered to measure the absolute abundance of every unique TCRbeta CDR3 rearrangement. For each sample, productive Simpson clonality was calculated by taking the square root of Simpson's diversity index across productive rearrangements. TCRdb took over this immuneACCESS table, retaining in-frame rearrangements with V and J assigned. Such tables are incomplete; in checked studies, under half of the missing clones stem from an unresolved V gene, and the remainder is unexplained. From that table come the V and J calls and clone size; the DNA was used to work out D and trimming. The sample data list roughly 200,000 clones, and 89% of these were observed just once. Around 2.3% of the sample goes to the ten largest clones.

Including cysteine and phenylalanine, the CDR3 has 15 amino acids. Only the CDR3 part of the read is kept: 45 bases, read in frame from the first base. Germline trimming: 4 bases from V, 5 bases from J; junction bases outside gene matches: 6. Taken from the germline V gene (reference sequence), the CDR1 and CDR2 loops are LGHDT and YNNKEL. These data come from a study of blood T cell repertoires in COVID-19 (dated by TCRdb to 2019 to 2021). The study in broad terms: Samples covering the acute and convalescent phases of COVID-19 were provided by collaborators in the United States, Italy and Spain. The prospective study material was composed of cDNA or gDNA derived from T cells, B-cell-depleted T cells, or PBMCs. Deeply sampled blood TCRbeta repertoires from subjects exposed to, actively infected with, or recovered from COVID-19 were included in the dataset. The repertoires were released in a freely available public database intended as a resource for research on the immune response to SARS-CoV-2. The samples were drawn from the first 160 participants of the ongoing ImmuneRACE study and from over a thousand subjects provided by 6 global collaborators. The sample metadata nearly always contained a de-identified subject ID, COVID-19 status, age in years and sex. HLA class I and class II types, where available, came from metadata supplied by the sample provider rather than from assay-based typing. Beyond this particular receptor, the publication reports: The quantity of clinical and demographic metadata differed by source and by participant and was supplied without curation.

This sequence originates from a woman aged 35 to 49 with acute COVID-19. Sequenced material: PBMCs or T cells enriched from blood (not recorded which). The chain is encoded by TRBV3-1 (or the pseudogene TRBV3-2) joined to TRBJ2-1; 9 bases in between match TRBD1. CDR3 protein: CASSPRTGEHNEQFF. In nucleotide form, the sequence is TGTGCCAGCAGCCCCAGGACAGGGGAGCACAATGAGCAGTTCTTC.